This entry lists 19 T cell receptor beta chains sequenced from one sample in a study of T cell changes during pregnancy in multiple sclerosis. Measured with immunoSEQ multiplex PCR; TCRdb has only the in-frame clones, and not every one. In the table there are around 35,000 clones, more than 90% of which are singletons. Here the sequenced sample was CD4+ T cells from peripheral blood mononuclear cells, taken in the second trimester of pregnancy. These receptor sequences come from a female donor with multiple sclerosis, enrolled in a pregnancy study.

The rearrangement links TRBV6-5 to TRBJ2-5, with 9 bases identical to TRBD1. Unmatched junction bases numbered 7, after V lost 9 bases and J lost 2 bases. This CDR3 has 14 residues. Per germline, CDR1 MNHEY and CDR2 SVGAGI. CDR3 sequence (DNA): TGTGCCAGTAAAAGGACAGGGGAGCAAGAGACCCAGTACTTC. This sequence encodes CASKRTGEQETQYF.

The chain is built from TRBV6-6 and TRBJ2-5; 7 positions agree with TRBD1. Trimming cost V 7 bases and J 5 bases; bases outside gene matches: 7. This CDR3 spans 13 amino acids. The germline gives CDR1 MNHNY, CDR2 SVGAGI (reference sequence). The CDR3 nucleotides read TGTGCCAGCACCACACAGGGGAAGGAGACCCAGTACTTC. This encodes CASTTQGKETQYF.

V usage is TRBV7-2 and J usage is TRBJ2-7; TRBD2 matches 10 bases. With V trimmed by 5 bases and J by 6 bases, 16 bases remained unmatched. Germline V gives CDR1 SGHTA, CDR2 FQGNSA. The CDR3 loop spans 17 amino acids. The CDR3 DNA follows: TGTGCCAGCAGCACCTACTCGGGGCTAGCGGGAGACTTCGAGCAGTACTTC. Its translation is CASSTYSGLAGDFEQYF. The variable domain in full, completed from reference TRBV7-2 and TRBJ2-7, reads GAGVSQSPSNKVTEKGKDVELRCDPISGHTALYWYRQSLGQGLEFLIYFQGNSAPDKSGLPSDRFSAERTGGSVSTLTIQRTQQEDSAVYLCASSTYSGLAGDFEQYFGPGTRLTVT.

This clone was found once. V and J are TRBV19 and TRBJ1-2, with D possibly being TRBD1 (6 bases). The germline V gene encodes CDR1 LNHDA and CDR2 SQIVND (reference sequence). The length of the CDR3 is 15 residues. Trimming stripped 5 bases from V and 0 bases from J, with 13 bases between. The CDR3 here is CASSPRTASNYGYTF. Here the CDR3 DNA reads TGTGCCAGTAGTCCAAGGACAGCCTCTAACTATGGCTACACCTTC.

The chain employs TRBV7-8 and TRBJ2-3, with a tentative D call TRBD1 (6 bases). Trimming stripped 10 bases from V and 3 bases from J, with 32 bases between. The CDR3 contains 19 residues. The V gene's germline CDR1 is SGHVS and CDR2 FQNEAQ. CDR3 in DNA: TGTGCCACTGCCTTTCCGGGACAAACAATGAACTTCGGGACAGATACGCAGTATTTT. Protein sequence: CATAFPGQTMNFGTDTQYF.

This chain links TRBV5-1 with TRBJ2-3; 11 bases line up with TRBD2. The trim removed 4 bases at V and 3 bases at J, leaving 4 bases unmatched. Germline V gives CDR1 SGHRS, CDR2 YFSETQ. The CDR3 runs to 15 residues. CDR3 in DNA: TGCGCCAGCAGCGGGTCTAGCGGGGGGACAGATACGCAGTATTTT. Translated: CASSGSSGGTDTQYF.

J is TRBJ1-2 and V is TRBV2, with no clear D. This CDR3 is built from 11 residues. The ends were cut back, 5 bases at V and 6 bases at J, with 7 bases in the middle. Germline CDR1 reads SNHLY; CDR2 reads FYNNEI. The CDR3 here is CASSPGDGYTF. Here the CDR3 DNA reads TGTGCCAGCAGTCCCGGAGATGGCTACACCTTC.

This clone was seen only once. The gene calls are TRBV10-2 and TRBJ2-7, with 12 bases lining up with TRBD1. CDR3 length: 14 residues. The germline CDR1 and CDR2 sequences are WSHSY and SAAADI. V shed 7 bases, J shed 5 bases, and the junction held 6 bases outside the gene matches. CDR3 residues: CASKGTGGVDEQYF. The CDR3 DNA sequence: TGCGCCAGCAAAGGGACAGGGGGCGTCGACGAGCAGTACTTC.

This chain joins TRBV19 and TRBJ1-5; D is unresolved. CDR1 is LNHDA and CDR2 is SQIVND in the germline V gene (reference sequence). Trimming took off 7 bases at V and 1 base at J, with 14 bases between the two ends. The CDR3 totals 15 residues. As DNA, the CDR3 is TGTGCCAGTACCATTCGTTCCGGGAGCAATCAGCCCCAGCATTTT. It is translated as CASTIRSGSNQPQHF.

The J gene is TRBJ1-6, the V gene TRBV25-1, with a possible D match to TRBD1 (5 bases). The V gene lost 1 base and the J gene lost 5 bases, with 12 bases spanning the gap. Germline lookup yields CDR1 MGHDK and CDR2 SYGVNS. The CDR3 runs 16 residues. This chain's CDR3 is CASSELKGLDNSPLHF. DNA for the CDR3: TGTGCCAGCAGTGAATTAAAGGGGCTTGATAATTCACCCCTCCACTTT.

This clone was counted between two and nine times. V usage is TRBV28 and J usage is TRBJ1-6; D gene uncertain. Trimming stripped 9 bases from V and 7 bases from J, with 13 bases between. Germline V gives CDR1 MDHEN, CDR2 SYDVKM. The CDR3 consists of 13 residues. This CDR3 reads CASITTQNSPLHF. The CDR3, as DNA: TGTGCCAGTATTACAACACAGAATTCACCCCTCCACTTT.

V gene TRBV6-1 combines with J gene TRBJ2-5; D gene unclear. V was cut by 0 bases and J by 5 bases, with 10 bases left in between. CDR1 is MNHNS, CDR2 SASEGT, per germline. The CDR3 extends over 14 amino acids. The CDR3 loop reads CASSEAQSRETQYF. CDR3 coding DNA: TGTGCCAGCAGTGAAGCCCAAAGCCGGGAGACCCAGTACTTC.

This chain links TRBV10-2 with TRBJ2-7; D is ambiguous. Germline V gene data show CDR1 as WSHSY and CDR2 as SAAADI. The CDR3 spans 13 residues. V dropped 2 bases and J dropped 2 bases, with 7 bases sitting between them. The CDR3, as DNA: TGCGCCAGCAGTGAGCCAGTAACCTACGAGCAGTACTTC. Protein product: CASSEPVTYEQYF.

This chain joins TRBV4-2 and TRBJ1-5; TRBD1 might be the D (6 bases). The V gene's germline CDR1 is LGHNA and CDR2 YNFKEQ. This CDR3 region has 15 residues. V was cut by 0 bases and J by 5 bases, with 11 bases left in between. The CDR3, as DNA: TGTGCCAGCAGCCAAGATGGGGGGGCGGATCAGCCCCAGCATTTT. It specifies CASSQDGGADQPQHF.

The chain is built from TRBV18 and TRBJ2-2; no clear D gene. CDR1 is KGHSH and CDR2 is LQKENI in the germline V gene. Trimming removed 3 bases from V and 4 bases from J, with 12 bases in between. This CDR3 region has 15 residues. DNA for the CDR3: TGTGCCAGCTCACCGGCGTCTGGGCCCACCGGGGAGCTGTTTTTT. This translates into CASSPASGPTGELFF.

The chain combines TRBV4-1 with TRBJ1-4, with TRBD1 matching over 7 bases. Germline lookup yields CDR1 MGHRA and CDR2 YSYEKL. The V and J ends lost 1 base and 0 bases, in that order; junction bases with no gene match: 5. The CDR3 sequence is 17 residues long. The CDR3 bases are TGCGCCAGCAGCCAAGGAGATGGGACAGCAACTAATGAAAAACTGTTTTTT. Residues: CASSQGDGTATNEKLFF.

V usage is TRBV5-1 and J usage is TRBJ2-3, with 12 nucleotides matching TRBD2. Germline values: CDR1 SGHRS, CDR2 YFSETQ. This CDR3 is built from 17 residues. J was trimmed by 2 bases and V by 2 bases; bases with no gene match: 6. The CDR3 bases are TGCGCCAGCAGCTTAATCGGACTAGCGGGGTACACAGATACGCAGTATTTT. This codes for CASSLIGLAGYTDTQYF.

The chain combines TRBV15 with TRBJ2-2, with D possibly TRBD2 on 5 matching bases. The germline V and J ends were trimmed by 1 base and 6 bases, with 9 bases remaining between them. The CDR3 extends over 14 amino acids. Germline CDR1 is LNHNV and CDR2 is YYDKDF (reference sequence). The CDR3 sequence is CATSRGLEAGELFF. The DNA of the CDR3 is TGTGCCACCAGCAGAGGACTGGAGGCCGGGGAGCTGTTTTTT.

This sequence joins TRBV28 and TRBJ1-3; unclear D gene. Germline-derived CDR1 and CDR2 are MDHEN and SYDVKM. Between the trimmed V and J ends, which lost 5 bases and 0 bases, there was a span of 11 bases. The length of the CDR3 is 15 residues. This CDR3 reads CASSTPESSGNTIYF. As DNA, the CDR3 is TGTGCCAGCAGTACCCCGGAGAGCTCTGGAAACACCATATATTTT.